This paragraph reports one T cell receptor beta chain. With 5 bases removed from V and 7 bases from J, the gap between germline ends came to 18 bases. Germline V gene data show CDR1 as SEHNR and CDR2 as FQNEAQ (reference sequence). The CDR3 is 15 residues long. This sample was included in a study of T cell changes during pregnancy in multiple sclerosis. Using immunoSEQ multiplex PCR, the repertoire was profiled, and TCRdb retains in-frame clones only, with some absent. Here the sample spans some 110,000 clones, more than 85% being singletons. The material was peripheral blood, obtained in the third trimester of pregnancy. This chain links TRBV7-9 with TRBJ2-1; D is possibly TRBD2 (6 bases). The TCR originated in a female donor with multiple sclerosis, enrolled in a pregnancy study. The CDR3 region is CASSPRTSSRNEQFF. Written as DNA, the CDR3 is TGTGCCAGCAGCCCCCGTACTAGCAGCCGTAATGAGCAGTTCTTC.